The rows below give T cell receptor beta chains drawn from one sample of a study of post-analysis software for immune sequencing data. TCRdb used MiXCR to reprocess the PCR reads, holding one entry per CDR3 protein. This table holds about 400,000 distinct CDR3 sequences, about a third found once. Sequenced sample: blood. These receptors were collected from a girl aged 5 to 17 with multiple sclerosis. The CDR3 runs from the conserved cysteine through the conserved F or W. Each record gives: D gene, J gene, V gene, clone size, CDR3 protein, CDR3 DNA. The D gene is left open where the match is weak. The size of a clone is reported for some rows only, either as once, few or many, or as a class for expanded clones.

-,TRBJ1-1,TRBV28,-,CASSLSEGWEAFF,TGTGCCAGCAGTTTATCGGAAGGGTGGGAAGCTTTCTTT
-,TRBJ2-3,TRBV5-1,few,CASRPQTGITDTQYF,TGCGCCAGCAGACCTCAGACAGGAATCACAGATACGCAGTATTTT
-,TRBJ2-1,TRBV21-1,few,CASSKVPVARNEQFF,TGTGCCAGCAGCAAAGTACCGGTTGCGCGGAATGAGCAGTTCTTC
TRBD1,TRBJ1-5,TRBV7-2,-,CASSLQGDSNQPQHF,TGTGCCAGCAGCTTACAGGGGGATAGCAATCAGCCCCAGCATTTT
-,TRBJ1-1,TRBV7-2,-,CASSFSQLNTEAFF,TGTGCCAGCAGCTTCTCACAGTTGAACACTGAAGCTTTCTTT
-,TRBJ2-7,TRBV12-3/TRBV12-4,-,CASTTAGRLPEQYF,TGTGCCAGCACCACCGCGGGACGTCTCCCCGAGCAGTACTTC
-,TRBJ2-5,TRBV2,few,CASSDNRVTQETQYF,TGTGCCAGCAGTGATAACAGGGTTACGCAAGAGACCCAGTACTTC
TRBD1,TRBJ1-2,TRBV27,-,CASSRRGNYGYTF,TGTGCCAGCAGTCGCAGGGGGAACTATGGCTACACCTTC
-,TRBJ2-1,TRBV6-6,-,CASSYSIGHEQFF,TGTGCCAGCAGTTACTCGATCGGCCATGAGCAGTTCTTC
-,TRBJ2-7,TRBV6-2/TRBV6-3,-,CASRHLGTGEQYF,TGTGCCAGCAGACATCTCGGGACCGGCGAGCAGTACTTC
-,TRBJ2-5,TRBV14,-,CASNDRVWETRYF,TGTGCCAGCAACGACCGGGTCTGGGAGACCCGGTACTTC
-,TRBJ1-5,TRBV27,few,CASSPSGARQPQHF,TGTGCCAGCAGTCCCTCGGGGGCACGGCAGCCCCAGCATTTT
-,TRBJ2-3,TRBV6-5,-,CASSYSRFAGAIGDTQYF,TGTGCCAGCAGTTACTCGAGGTTTGCGGGCGCAATAGGAGATACGCAGTATTTT
-,TRBJ2-7,TRBV6-6,-,CASSLPPNEQYF,TGTGCCAGCAGCCTCCCCCCCAACGAGCAGTACTTC
TRBD2,TRBJ2-1,TRBV12-3/TRBV12-4,-,CASSLAGLATSSYNEQFF,TGTGCCAGCAGTTTAGCGGGACTAGCGACGAGCTCCTACAATGAGCAGTTCTTC
-,TRBJ1-2,TRBV14,few,CANSQGRGPNYGYTF,TGTGCCAACAGCCAAGGAAGGGGTCCTAACTATGGCTACACCTTC
TRBD2,TRBJ2-1,TRBV29-1,-,CSVERFSGGYSYNEQFF,TGCAGCGTTGAAAGATTTAGCGGGGGGTACTCCTACAATGAGCAGTTCTTC
TRBD1,TRBJ1-1,TRBV7-9,once,CASSFGQGVYEAFF,TGTGCCAGCAGCTTCGGGCAGGGGGTCTATGAAGCTTTCTTT
TRBD1,TRBJ2-7,TRBV7-6,-,CASSLVQDRGCEQYF,TGTGCCAGCAGCTTAGTGCAGGACAGGGGCTGCGAGCAGTACTTC
TRBD1,TRBJ1-5,TRBV12-3/TRBV12-4,-,CATTGGVGQPQHF,TGTGCCACCACAGGGGGAGTAGGGCAGCCCCAGCATTTT
-,TRBJ1-1,TRBV3-1,many,CASSLGDTEAFF,TGCGCCAGCAGCTTGGGGGATACTGAAGCTTTCTTT
TRBD1,TRBJ2-4,TRBV14,-,CASSQDRGLRKYF,TGTGCCAGCAGCCAGGACAGGGGGCTTCGAAAGTACTTC
TRBD2,TRBJ2-1,TRBV10-2,-,CASRGGALGNEQFF,TGCGCCAGCCGCGGGGGGGCCTTGGGTAATGAGCAGTTCTTC
-,TRBJ1-2,TRBV6-5,-,CASSYSQQGGYTF,TGTGCCAGCAGTTACTCACAACAGGGCGGCTACACCTTC
TRBD2,TRBJ2-5,TRBV7-2,many,CASSSGLAGGRETQYF,TGTGCCAGCAGCTCGGGACTAGCGGGGGGGAGAGAGACCCAGTACTTC
TRBD1,TRBJ2-2,TRBV12-3/TRBV12-4,-,CASTRQGAAGELFF,TGTGCCAGCACCCGACAGGGGGCCGCCGGGGAGCTGTTTTTT
-,TRBJ1-1,TRBV6-1,-,CASSVPQRNTEAFF,TGTGCCAGCAGTGTACCTCAACGGAACACTGAAGCTTTCTTT
-,TRBJ2-1,TRBV21-1,-,CASSKEEGTRASKESGNEQFF,TGTGCCAGCAGCAAAGAGGAGGGGACAAGAGCCTCCAAGGAGTCTGGAAATGAGCAGTTCTTC
-,TRBJ1-1,TRBV11-2,-,CASSPGTIMNIEAFF,TGTGCCAGCAGCCCTGGGACAATTATGAACATTGAAGCTTTCTTT
-,TRBJ2-7,TRBV12-3/TRBV12-4,-,CASSLAGERYEQYF,TGTGCCAGCAGTTTAGCCGGGGAGCGCTACGAGCAGTACTTC
-,TRBJ2-1,TRBV4-1,-,CASSQDWTINEQFF,TGCGCCAGCAGCCAAGACTGGACAATCAATGAGCAGTTCTTC
TRBD1,TRBJ1-1,TRBV7-9,few,CASSIPRDSYKAFF,TGTGCCAGCAGCATTCCCCGGGACAGTTATAAAGCTTTCTTT